The 20 T cell receptor beta chains listed next were all sequenced from one sample in a study of blood T cell repertoires in COVID-19. TCRdb keeps only in-frame clones here, not all; method: immunoSEQ multiplex PCR. The sample lists some 60,000 clones; 84% were seen once. Sequenced sample: peripheral blood. Source of these receptors: a man of 80 years or more with COVID-19, enrolled during active disease.

For the CDR3, the DNA is TGTGCCAGCAGGTGGGACAGGGGACACAATCAGCCCCAGCATTTT. It yields the protein CASRWDRGHNQPQHF. The chain has TRBV6-5 and TRBJ1-5; 10 bases are a match to TRBD1. Germline lookup yields CDR1 MNHEY and CDR2 SVGAGI. Trimming took 6 bases from V and 3 from J; bases not matched to a gene: 5. The CDR3 extends over 15 amino acids.

The rearrangement uses TRBV6-4 and TRBJ1-1, with D maybe TRBD1 (5 bases). V was shortened by 6 bases and J by 2 bases, with 16 bases between the two germline ends. The CDR3 runs to 15 residues. Germline-derived CDR1 and CDR2 are MRHNA and SNTAGT. CDR3 sequence: CASSRQSGGNTEAFF. The CDR3 DNA reads TGTGCCAGCAGCCGTCAGTCGGGGGGTAACACTGAAGCTTTCTTT.

This sequence joins TRBV24-1 and TRBJ2-2; 11 bases align to TRBD2. The V gene end was trimmed by 3 bases and the J gene end by 7 bases; junction bases not matched to a gene: 3. The CDR3 runs to 15 residues. Germline V gives CDR1 KGHDR, CDR2 SFDVKD. The chain's CDR3 is CATSDTGLAVGELFF. Here the CDR3 DNA reads TGTGCCACCAGTGATACGGGACTAGCGGTCGGGGAGCTGTTTTTT.

This chain uses TRBV6-1 with TRBJ1-2, with D hard to call. The CDR3 length is 13 residues. Germline lookup yields CDR1 MNHNS and CDR2 SASEGT. Trimming removed 1 base at V and 7 bases at J, with 10 bases between. The CDR3 DNA reads as TGTGCCAGCAGTGAAGAAACAGCCTTTGGCTACACCTTC. Protein product: CASSEETAFGYTF.

The rearrangement joins TRBV18 to TRBJ1-3; D is possibly TRBD1 (6 bases). From germline, CDR1 is KGHSH and CDR2 LQKENI. The CDR3 length is 16 residues. Trimming removed 6 bases from V and 4 bases from J, with 19 bases in between. The CDR3 sequence is CASSPVRQATGNTIYF. The CDR3 DNA sequence: TGTGCCAGCTCCCCCGTAAGACAGGCCACAGGAAACACCATATATTTT.

In regard to this clone: Other DNA sequences in the same sample also yield this CDR3. This rearrangement joins TRBV25-1 to TRBJ1-2; 9 bases are shared with TRBD1. The CDR3 has 13 residues. CDR1 MGHDK and CDR2 SYGVNS come from the germline V gene. V dropped 3 bases and J dropped 5; count of bases not matched to a gene: 1. The CDR3 region has the DNA TGTGCCAGCAGTGAGGGGACAGGGTATGGCTACACCTTC. It codes for CASSEGTGYGYTF.

CDR3 amino acids: CASTPTRTGELFF. CDR3 in DNA: TGTGCCAGCACCCCGACACGTACCGGGGAGCTGTTTTTT. The rearrangement links TRBV7-2 to TRBJ2-2, with D unclear. Germline V gives CDR1 SGHTA, CDR2 FQGNSA. The CDR3 has 13 residues. V lost 7 bases and J 5 bases, leaving 11 bases between the germline ends.

The chain links TRBV13 to TRBJ1-3; D not certain. In germline, CDR1 is PRHDT, CDR2 FYEKMQ (reference sequence). This CDR3 is built from 14 residues. Deletions cut 5 bases from V and 0 bases from J, with 8 bases between. The CDR3 protein is CASSGGSSGNTIYF. In DNA, the CDR3 is TGTGCCAGCAGCGGCGGGAGCTCTGGAAACACCATATATTTT. Based on the CDR3 plus reference TRBV13 and TRBJ1-3, the full variable domain is AAGVIQSPRHLIKEKRETATLKCYPIPRHDTVYWYQQGPGQDPQFLISFYEKMQSDKGSIPDRFSAQQFSDYHSELNMSSLELGDSALYFCASSGGSSGNTIYFGEGSWLTVV.

The chain recombines TRBV9 with TRBJ2-1; 7 nucleotides agree with TRBD2. The V gene's germline CDR1 is SGDLS and CDR2 YYNGEE. V dropped 3 bases and J dropped 3; count of bases not matched to a gene: 9. This CDR3 contains 16 residues. The CDR3 bases are TGTGCCAGCAGCGCTCGGGAGGTTCCTTTCTACAATGAGCAGTTCTTC. This codes for CASSAREVPFYNEQFF.

The V and J genes are TRBV4-2 and TRBJ2-2; 8 bases agree with TRBD2. CDR1 LGHNA and CDR2 YNFKEQ come from the germline V gene. With 5 bases clipped from V and 3 bases from J, the junction kept 11 bases outside the gene matches. The CDR3 totals 17 residues. The CDR3, as DNA: TGTGCCAGCAGCTTAGATCAGGGCGGGGGGTACACCGGGGAGCTGTTTTTT. This translates into CASSLDQGGGYTGELFF.

This clone was found once. This chain uses TRBV30 with TRBJ2-1; possibly TRBD2 for D (7 bases). This CDR3 spans 16 amino acids. Germline CDR1 and CDR2: GTSNPN and SVGIG (reference sequence). V lost 2 bases and J lost 4, with 18 bases in between. Here the CDR3 reads CAWSSAGAGVYNEQFF. CDR3 in DNA: TGTGCCTGGAGTTCGGCGGGGGCTGGGGTATACAATGAGCAGTTCTTC. Variable domain in full (rest from reference TRBV30 and TRBJ2-1): SQTIHQWPATLVQPVGSPLSLECTVEGTSNPNLYWYRQAAGRGLQLLFYSVGIGQISSEVPQNLSASRPQDRQFILSSKKLLLSDSGFYLCAWSSAGAGVYNEQFFGPGTRLTVL.

CDR3 sequence reads: CASSPSANYGYTF. CDR3 DNA: TGTGCCAGCAGCCCCAGCGCTAACTATGGCTACACCTTC. The chain recombines TRBV7-8 with TRBJ1-2; D ambiguous. Germline loops: CDR1 SGHVS, CDR2 FQNEAQ. Trimming shortened V by 5 bases and J by 0 bases, and 7 bases separated the two germline ends. This CDR3 comprises 13 residues.

The chain has TRBV5-5 and TRBJ1-3; D unresolved. Trimming shortened V by 0 bases and J by 4 bases, and 11 bases separated the two germline ends. The length of the CDR3 is 15 residues. Germline V gene data show CDR1 as SGHKS and CDR2 as YYEKEE (reference sequence). DNA for the CDR3: TGTGCCAGCAGCTTGGTCCTACCACGAGGAAACACCATATATTTT. Protein: CASSLVLPRGNTIYF.

This clone was seen once. The V gene is TRBV11-2, the J gene TRBJ2-1; D unresolved. V was pared by 5 bases and J by 11 bases, with 13 bases between. The CDR3 runs 12 residues. Germline loops: CDR1 SGHAT, CDR2 FQNNGV. The CDR3 is CASSPVVAQQFF. In nucleotides, the CDR3 is TGTGCCAGCAGCCCCGTGGTAGCACAGCAGTTCTTC.

This clone has just a few counts. This chain uses TRBV24-1 with TRBJ1-1; tentatively, D is TRBD1 (5 bases). The CDR3 spans 13 residues. Germline assignment: CDR1 KGHDR and CDR2 SFDVKD. Trimming removed 6 bases at V and 4 bases at J, with 11 bases between. The CDR3: CATSNRRGTEAFF. The DNA for the CDR3 is TGTGCCACCAGTAACAGGAGAGGCACTGAAGCTTTCTTT.

The V and J genes are TRBV29-1 and TRBJ2-3; weak D call: TRBD2 (5 bases). CDR3 length: 14 amino acids. CDR1 SQVTM and CDR2 ANQGSEA come from the germline V gene. V lost 6 bases and J 0 bases, leaving 13 bases between the germline ends. CDR3 sequence: CSVEGVSSTDTQYF. The CDR3 DNA reads TGCAGCGTCGAGGGAGTTTCTAGCACAGATACGCAGTATTTT.

The J gene is TRBJ1-1, the V gene TRBV3-1 (or the pseudogene TRBV3-2); a weak D match, TRBD1 (6 bases). This CDR3 has 13 amino acids. The germline V and J ends were trimmed by 8 bases and 6 bases, with 16 bases remaining between them. Germline CDR1 reads LGHDT; CDR2 reads YNNKEL (reference sequence). The CDR3 here is CASARGMRSEAFF. The DNA for the CDR3 is TGTGCCAGCGCTAGGGGGATGAGGTCTGAAGCTTTCTTT.

This chain joins TRBV5-1 and TRBJ2-3; 7 bases map to TRBD1. This CDR3 comprises 14 residues. CDR1 is SGHRS, CDR2 YFSETQ, per germline. Trimming removed 3 bases from V and 3 bases from J; junction bases left unmatched: 4. CDR3 amino acids: CASSSTGSTDTQYF. CDR3 nucleotide sequence: TGCGCCAGCAGCTCGACAGGGTCGACAGATACGCAGTATTTT. The whole variable domain, remainder taken from reference TRBV5-1 and TRBJ2-3, is KAGVTQTPRYLIKTRGQQVTLSCSPISGHRSVSWYQQTPGQGLQFLFEYFSETQRNKGNFPGRFSGRQFSNSRSEMNVSTLELGDSALYLCASSSTGSTDTQYFGPGTRLTVL.

This clone has more than one count but fewer than ten. This sequence joins TRBV5-6 and TRBJ2-5; 9 positions match TRBD1. The germline CDR1 and CDR2 sequences are SGHDT and YYEEEE. The CDR3 spans 15 residues. The V and J ends lost 3 bases and 2 bases, in that order; junction bases with no gene match: 5. CDR3 sequence (DNA): TGTGCCAGCAGCTCCACCGGGACAGGGCAAGAGACCCAGTACTTC. This encodes CASSSTGTGQETQYF.

The chain recombines TRBV6-5 with TRBJ1-6, with D possibly TRBD1 on 6 matching bases. The CDR3 has 15 residues. V lost 8 bases and J lost 5, with 16 bases in between. Germline CDR1 and CDR2: MNHEY and SVGAGI. CDR3 region: CASRPGAPNNSPLHF. In DNA form, the CDR3 reads TGTGCCAGCCGTCCAGGGGCGCCTAATAATTCACCCCTCCACTTT.